The source of this TCR beta chain is a study of CD8+ T cells in alopecia areata. Study-level information: A regimen of oral tofacitinib, 5 to 10 mg twice daily, was given to treated patients. Tofacitinib dosing lasted 6 to 18 months, which was then followed by 6 months off drug. The study's findings and limits: Higher clonality and more expanded CD8+ clones appeared in lesional than normal scalp. Scalp samples also yield sequences of resident alphabeta T cells from normal skin.

Points on this clone: Its matching antigen is unknown.

Germline V gene data show CDR1 as MNHNY and CDR2 as SVGAGI (reference sequence). The CDR3 contains 13 residues. The V gene lost 0 bases and the J gene lost 6 bases, with 8 bases spanning the gap. RNA was extracted and reverse transcribed into cDNA as the sequencing template. Some clones are missing from TCRdb's copy, which holds only in-frame ones; the method was immunoSEQ multiplex PCR. The table has under 250,000 clones, 57% seen once; the top ten hold approximately 0.5%. The sample was CD4+ T cells sorted from blood, taken at week 0. This chain links TRBV6-6 with TRBJ1-2; no definite D call. The origin of this receptor is a human donor with alopecia areata. CDR3 sequence: CASSYSERNGYTF. CDR3 bases: TGTGCCAGCAGTTACTCGGAACGGAATGGCTACACCTTC.